What follows are 27 T cell receptor beta chains derived from one specimen sequenced in a study of blood T cell repertoires in COVID-19. Repertoires were generated with immunoSEQ multiplex PCR, while TCRdb's copy carries only in-frame clones and drops some. In the table there are over 130,000 clones, 88% of which are singletons. Sequenced input: peripheral blood. These receptors all come from a human donor in a cohort sampled during active COVID-19.

The V and J genes are TRBV30 and TRBJ1-2; D gene uncertain. The CDR3 consists of 16 residues. V gave up 2 bases and J gave up 5 bases, with 21 bases separating them. Germline CDR1 GTSNPN, CDR2 SVGIG (reference sequence). The DNA for the CDR3 is TGTGCCTGGAGTACCCTCGGACTGGGAACTATTTATGGCTACACCTTC. This translates into CAWSTLGLGTIYGYTF. Drawing the rest from reference TRBV30 and TRBJ1-2, the complete variable domain is SQTIHQWPATLVQPVGSPLSLECTVEGTSNPNLYWYRQAAGRGLQLLFYSVGIGQISSEVPQNLSASRPQDRQFILSSKKLLLSDSGFYLCAWSTLGLGTIYGYTFGSGTRLTVV.

The CDR3 bases are TGTGCCAGTAGCCAAGGAGGAGGCTACGAGCAGTACTTC. Its protein is CASSQGGGYEQYF. The chain recombines TRBV19 with TRBJ2-7, with TRBD2 as a possible D gene (5 bases). The V end lost 6 bases, the J end lost 3 bases, and 12 bases lay between the germline ends. This CDR3 is 13 amino acids long. Germline loops: CDR1 LNHDA, CDR2 SQIVND (reference sequence).

This clone turned up a few times. V gene TRBV30 combines with J gene TRBJ1-2, with a tentative D call TRBD1 (5 bases). Germline CDR1 is GTSNPN and CDR2 is SVGIG (reference sequence). Trimming removed 3 bases at V and 3 bases at J, with 14 bases between. CDR3 length equals 14 residues. CDR3 sequence (DNA): TGTGCCTGGAGCGGCGACAGCCTCGACTATGGCTACACCTTC. It codes for CAWSGDSLDYGYTF.

This clone was detected only once. This rearrangement joins TRBV5-1 to TRBJ2-3; 7 nucleotides align to TRBD2. The CDR3 is 15 amino acids. J lost 4 bases, V lost 1 base, and 6 bases had no gene match. Looked up from germline, CDR1 is SGHRS and CDR2 is YFSETQ. CDR3 nucleotides: TGCGCCAGCAGCTTGTCACTAGCGATCTCAGATACGCAGTATTTT. Translation: CASSLSLAISDTQYF. The full variable domain, its missing parts supplied by reference TRBV5-1 and TRBJ2-3, is KAGVTQTPRYLIKTRGQQVTLSCSPISGHRSVSWYQQTPGQGLQFLFEYFSETQRNKGNFPGRFSGRQFSNSRSEMNVSTLELGDSALYLCASSLSLAISDTQYFGPGTRLTVL.

J is TRBJ1-2 and V is TRBV12-3 or TRBV12-4; D ambiguous. This CDR3 contains 12 residues. Trimming took off 6 bases at V and 2 bases at J, with 7 bases between the two ends. CDR3 loop: CASSPRNYGYTF. The CDR3 DNA follows: TGTGCCAGCAGCCCCAGGAACTATGGCTACACCTTC.

In DNA, the CDR3 is TGTGCCAGCAGCACAACCGGGACAGGGCAAGAGACCCAGTACTTC. Its translation: CASSTTGTGQETQYF. The genes are TRBV13 and TRBJ2-5; 9 bases are a match to TRBD1. The CDR3 covers 15 residues. Trimming cost V 5 bases and J 2 bases; bases outside gene matches: 6. Looked up from germline, CDR1 is PRHDT and CDR2 is FYEKMQ (reference sequence).

V gene TRBV19 combines with J gene TRBJ1-5; 9 nucleotides agree with TRBD1. CDR1 and CDR2 from the germline V gene are LNHDA and SQIVND (reference sequence). V lost 1 base, J lost 5 bases, and 3 bases stayed unmatched. This CDR3 has 15 residues. CDR3 sequence: CASSIVGQGYQPQHF. In DNA form, the CDR3 reads TGTGCCAGTAGTATAGTGGGACAGGGATATCAGCCCCAGCATTTT.

This clone showed up just a few times. The rearrangement links TRBV14 to TRBJ2-7; TRBD1 is a possible D gene (5 bases). The CDR3 runs to 13 residues. Per germline, CDR1 SGHDN and CDR2 FVKESK. V gave up 4 bases and J gave up 9 bases, with 16 bases separating them. CDR3 nucleotide sequence: TGTGCCAGCAGCCCCGCCGGGCAGGGCCGGCAGTACTTC. Translated: CASSPAGQGRQYF.

This clone occurred a few times. The V call is TRBV6-5, the J call TRBJ1-2; D is possibly TRBD1 (6 bases). The CDR3 is 15 amino acids. Trimming took 2 bases from V and 3 from J, leaving 13 bases between them. Germline CDR1 and CDR2: MNHEY and SVGAGI. The CDR3 DNA reads as TGTGCCAGCAGTTACATTGTCGCAGGGGACTATGGCTACACCTTC. Protein sequence: CASSYIVAGDYGYTF.

The sample holds one count of this clone. The chain carries TRBV28 and TRBJ2-7, with TRBD1 matching over 7 bases. CDR3 size: 13 residues. The J segment lost 3 bases and the V segment lost 6 bases, leaving 5 bases of the junction unmatched. CDR1 is MDHEN, CDR2 SYDVKM, per germline. CDR3 amino acids: CASSSGQSYEQYF. CDR3 nucleotides: TGTGCCAGCAGCTCGGGACAGAGCTACGAGCAGTACTTC.

The rearrangement joins TRBV30 to TRBJ1-4; D remains unclear. Trimming took 5 bases from V and 6 from J, leaving 10 bases between them. The CDR3 extends over 12 amino acids. Germline loops: CDR1 GTSNPN, CDR2 SVGIG (reference sequence). Written as DNA, the CDR3 is TGTGCCTGGCGTAGAGAGTATGAAAAACTGTTTTTT. Amino acids: CAWRREYEKLFF.

This chain connects TRBV7-9 to TRBJ1-2; 7 bases fit TRBD1. V lost 7 bases, J lost 10 bases, and 15 bases stayed unmatched. The germline V gene has CDR1 SEHNR and CDR2 FQNEAQ (reference sequence). The CDR3 consists of 14 residues. CDR3 DNA: TGTGCCAGCACCGCCGGGGGCCAGGGGGGCAACTACACCTTC. It specifies CASTAGGQGGNYTF.

This clone was counted between two and nine times. This chain links TRBV7-6 with TRBJ2-7; 11 bases line up with TRBD1. The V gene's germline CDR1 is SGHVS and CDR2 FNYEAQ. CDR3 length: 17 amino acids. With V trimmed by 5 bases and J by 6 bases, 15 bases remained unmatched. The CDR3 bases are TGTGCCAGCAGCCCACTCCGGACAGGGGGCAGAGAAAGCGAGCAGTACTTC. Translation gives CASSPLRTGGRESEQYF.

This chain connects TRBV4-3 to TRBJ2-7; D perhaps matches TRBD1 (6 bases). In germline, CDR1 is LGHNA, CDR2 YSLEER. The V end was cut by 1 base, the J end by 0 bases, with 10 bases between. The CDR3 has 15 residues. The CDR3 loop reads CASSQGADSSYEQYF. CDR3 nucleotides: TGCGCCAGCAGCCAAGGGGCGGACAGCTCCTACGAGCAGTACTTC.

V usage is TRBV7-8 and J usage is TRBJ1-2; D is ambiguous. Germline loops: CDR1 SGHVS, CDR2 FQNEAQ. V lost 0 bases and J 2 bases, leaving 10 bases between the germline ends. There are 15 residues in the CDR3. The CDR3 DNA sequence: TGTGCCAGCAGCTTAGCGAGTGCAGGAAACTATGGCTACACCTTC. Protein: CASSLASAGNYGYTF.

The V gene is TRBV29-1, the J gene TRBJ2-7, with 8 positions matching TRBD1. The length of the CDR3 is 14 residues. From germline, CDR1 is SQVTM and CDR2 ANQGSEA. With 5 bases clipped from V and 0 bases from J, the junction kept 6 bases outside the gene matches. The CDR3 sequence is CSVLRDRSSYEQYF. The CDR3 DNA follows: TGCAGCGTTCTCCGGGACAGGAGCTCCTACGAGCAGTACTTC.

V is TRBV10-3 and J is TRBJ2-2, with 9 bases matching TRBD1. Germline V CDR1 and CDR2: ENHRY, SYGVKD. After removal of 3 bases from V and 1 base from J, the junction contained 9 bases not matched to a gene. CDR3 length equals 18 residues. The CDR3 region is CAISDFSRDRVNTGELFF. CDR3 DNA: TGTGCCATCAGTGACTTCTCTAGGGACAGGGTGAACACCGGGGAGCTGTTTTTT.

The chain is built from TRBV3-1 (or the pseudogene TRBV3-2) and TRBJ1-4, with 7 bases that match TRBD1. The CDR3 extends over 17 amino acids. The germline CDR1 and CDR2 sequences are LGHDT and YNNKEL (reference sequence). V was clipped by 0 bases and J by 6 bases; unmatched bases: 10. The CDR3 is CASSQDHDRATHEKLFF. CDR3 DNA: TGTGCCAGCAGCCAAGATCATGACAGGGCTACGCATGAAAAACTGTTTTTT.

This chain uses TRBV5-4 with TRBJ1-1; TRBD1 might be the D (5 bases). The CDR3 covers 12 residues. The V end lost 5 bases, the J end lost 7 bases, and 12 bases lay between the germline ends. Germline lookup yields CDR1 SGHNT and CDR2 YYREEE (reference sequence). Here the CDR3 DNA reads TGTGCCAGCAGTTGGGGGAGGGGTGAAGCTTTCTTT. Amino acid sequence: CASSWGRGEAFF. Full variable domain (outside the CDR3, taken from reference TRBV5-4 and TRBJ1-1): ETGVTQSPTHLIKTRGQQVTLRCSSQSGHNTVSWYQQALGQGPQFIFQYYREEENGRGNFPPRFSGLQFPNYSSELNVNALELDDSALYLCASSWGRGEAFFGQGTRLTVV.

This chain joins TRBV29-1 and TRBJ2-4, with 7 bases that match TRBD2. The germline gives CDR1 SQVTM, CDR2 ANQGSEA. This CDR3 spans 15 amino acids. V was pared by 4 bases and J by 0 bases, with 6 bases of the junction left unmatched. CDR3 region: CSVGSAGLAKNIQYF. The CDR3 DNA is TGCAGCGTTGGATCAGCGGGGTTAGCCAAAAACATTCAGTACTTC.

The genes are TRBV7-6 and TRBJ2-7; tentatively, D is TRBD2 (6 bases). This CDR3 is 15 amino acids long. The germline V gene encodes CDR1 SGHVS and CDR2 FNYEAQ. Trimming removed 1 base from V and 1 base from J, with 11 bases in between. As DNA, the CDR3 is TGTGCCAGCAGCTTAGGGGACTCCCTGTCCTACGAGCAGTACTTC. It is translated as CASSLGDSLSYEQYF.

The chain combines TRBV19 with TRBJ1-2; 8 bases align to TRBD1. Per germline, CDR1 LNHDA and CDR2 SQIVND (reference sequence). This CDR3 is built from 14 residues. V lost 4 bases and J lost 7; bases outside the gene matches: 8. CDR3 nucleotide sequence: TGTGCCAGTAGTAGTTCCAGGGGGCGTCTTGGCTACACCTTC. This encodes CASSSSRGRLGYTF.

CDR3 nucleotides: TGTGCCAGTAGTGTCTCCGTGGACAGGCCCGGGGGGACCCAGTACTTC. This sequence encodes CASSVSVDRPGGTQYF. The rearrangement uses TRBV19 and TRBJ2-5; perhaps TRBD1 as D (7 bases). The CDR3 has 16 residues. V lost 5 bases to trimming and J lost 7 bases, with 23 bases between them. Germline V CDR1 and CDR2: LNHDA, SQIVND (reference sequence).

The V call is TRBV7-3, the J call TRBJ2-3; perhaps TRBD1 as D (6 bases). In germline, CDR1 is SGHTA, CDR2 FQGTGA. V was trimmed by 5 bases and J by 4 bases, leaving 13 bases between them. This CDR3 contains 14 residues. DNA of the CDR3: TGTGCCAGCAGCCCCCAGGGGTTCCCAGATACGCAGTATTTT. This encodes CASSPQGFPDTQYF.

The V gene is TRBV5-1, the J gene TRBJ2-2; no definite D call. V lost 4 bases and J lost 1, with 11 bases in between. CDR1 is SGHRS and CDR2 is YFSETQ in the germline V gene. The CDR3 extends over 15 amino acids. This CDR3 is CASSAAALNTGELFF. The CDR3 DNA sequence: TGCGCCAGCAGCGCGGCCGCCCTGAACACCGGGGAGCTGTTTTTT.

The chain couples TRBV19 to TRBJ1-2; 10 bases map to TRBD1. In germline, CDR1 is LNHDA, CDR2 SQIVND (reference sequence). With 4 bases clipped from V and 0 bases from J, the junction kept 8 bases outside the gene matches. This CDR3 has 17 amino acids. The CDR3 DNA reads TGTGCCAGTAGTACCTGGACAGGGGGGGAGGCTAACTATGGCTACACCTTC. Its translation is CASSTWTGGEANYGYTF.

J is TRBJ1-4 and V is TRBV18; possibly TRBD1 for D (6 bases). Trimming took off 3 bases at V and 8 bases at J, with 22 bases between the two ends. In germline, CDR1 is KGHSH, CDR2 LQKENI. This CDR3 region has 17 residues. The CDR3: CASSPTDSSQLAEKLFF. DNA of the CDR3: TGTGCCAGCTCACCGACGGACAGCTCCCAATTGGCCGAAAAACTGTTTTTT.